Presented here are 6 T cell receptor beta chains from one specimen sequenced in a study of tumor and adjacent non-tumor tissue in lung cancer. Three rounds of nested PCR, following a modified ARM-PCR protocol, produced the TCRbeta library. MiXCR, run by TCRdb on the multiplex PCR reads, gives a single entry per CDR3 protein. The sample contains roughly 67,000 distinct CDR3 sequences, approximately 73% of which appear only once. No cell sorting was done before RNA was extracted from the tissue. This non-tumor lung sample came from over 3 cm beyond the tumor edge. The sequenced material came from distant non-tumor lung tissue. The receptors shown here come from a man in his 60s with non-small cell lung cancer.

Concerning this clonotype: An end of the junction does not agree with germline; a read error may underlie this. The chain uses TRBV6-4 and TRBJ2-5; D is ambiguous. CDR3 length: 13 amino acids. The germline V gene encodes CDR1 MRHNA and CDR2 SNTAGT. The CDR3 sequence: CVSSSTTKETQYF. The CDR3 coding sequence is TGTGTCAGCAGTAGTACAACCAAAGAGACCCAGTACTTC.

This clonotype was recorded many times. V gene TRBV5-4 combines with J gene TRBJ1-2, with D tentatively TRBD1 (6 bases). The CDR3 spans 14 residues. Germline V gene lookup returns CDR1 SGHNT and CDR2 YYREEE (reference sequence). Trimming removed 3 bases from V and 4 bases from J, with 13 bases in between. The CDR3 loop reads CASSSLDSLYGYTF. In DNA form, the CDR3 reads TGTGCCAGCAGCTCCCTGGACAGCCTCTATGGCTACACCTTC. Combining the CDR3 with reference TRBV5-4 and TRBJ1-2 gives the whole variable domain ETGVTQSPTHLIKTRGQQVTLRCSSQSGHNTVSWYQQALGQGPQFIFQYYREEENGRGNFPPRFSGLQFPNYSSELNVNALELDDSALYLCASSSLDSLYGYTFGSGTRLTVV.

Regarding this clonotype: The junction differs from germline at one of its ends, possibly a read error. The chain has TRBV4-1 and TRBJ2-5, with D perhaps matching TRBD1 or TRBD2 (6 bases each). The CDR3 covers 17 residues. Germline assignment: CDR1 MGHRA and CDR2 YSYEKL. The CDR3 region has the DNA TGCGCCAGCAGCGAAGAGAGGGGGGTATTCGGAGGGGAGACCCACTACTTC. It codes for CASSEERGVFGGETHYF.

This chain uses TRBV29-1 with TRBJ2-5; D ambiguous. CDR3 size: 13 residues. V lost 8 bases to trimming and J lost 0 bases, with 13 bases between them. Germline lookup yields CDR1 SQVTM and CDR2 ANQGSEA. CDR3 loop: CSYSDRYQETQYF. The CDR3 bases are TGCAGCTATTCGGACCGGTACCAAGAGACCCAGTACTTC.

The chain joins TRBV29-1 to TRBJ2-7, with D possibly matching TRBD2 (5 bases). Trimming took off 5 bases at V and 0 bases at J, with 14 bases between the two ends. This CDR3 is 14 amino acids long. Germline assignment: CDR1 SQVTM and CDR2 ANQGSEA. This chain's CDR3 is CSVMGADNSYEQYF. CDR3 nucleotide sequence: TGCAGCGTTATGGGAGCAGACAACTCCTACGAGCAGTACTTC.

For this clonotype: At one end, the junction sequence differs from germline, possibly due to a read error. The chain uses TRBV14 and TRBJ1-2; D is ambiguous. This CDR3 contains 13 residues. Germline V CDR1 and CDR2: SGHDN, FVKESK. In DNA, the CDR3 is TGTGTCAGCAACCAAGACTGGCGGTATGGCTACACCTTC. Amino acids: CVSNQDWRYGYTF.